The 23 T cell receptor beta chains below were found in one sample sequenced in a study of Graves' ophthalmopathy and Graves' hyperthyroidism. As the template, RNA transcripts were used to amplify TCR beta CDR3 regions. First-round RT-PCR employed HTBI primers, with a second-round multiplex PCR after it. TCRdb re-called the multiplex PCR reads with MiXCR, one entry per CDR3 protein. Among about 380,000 distinct CDR3 sequences listed, approximately 15% were seen once. What was sequenced was peripheral blood. The receptors come from a woman aged 18-30 years with stable Graves' hyperthyroidism.

This clonotype appeared a few times. Being one base from a much bigger clone, this may be a read error. In this CDR3 the conserved last residue, phenylalanine or tryptophan, is missing, so a read error is likely. In nucleotides, the CDR3 is TGCGCCAGCAGCTCCAACAGGGTTAACGGCGAGCAGTACTTA. It yields the protein CASSSNRVNGEQYL. V gene TRBV5-1 combines with J gene TRBJ2-7, with D perhaps TRBD1 (6 bases). V was pared by 3 bases and J by 6 bases, with 16 bases between. This CDR3 has 14 amino acids. Germline V gene sequence: CDR1 SGHRS, CDR2 YFSETQ.

The sample holds a few counts of this clonotype. This sequence joins TRBV2 and TRBJ1-1, with a weak D call TRBD1 (5 bases). The germline CDR1 and CDR2 sequences are SNHLY and FYNNEI. The CDR3 is 15 amino acids. Deletions cut 2 bases from V and 0 bases from J, with 10 bases between. CDR3 in amino acids: CASSELGHLNTEAFF. The CDR3 nucleotides are TGTGCCAGCAGTGAACTGGGGCATTTGAACACTGAAGCTTTCTTT.

This clonotype occurred once. The gene calls are TRBV20-1 and TRBJ2-5; D gene uncertain. V shed 5 bases and J shed 6 bases, with 10 bases lying between them. The CDR3 spans 11 residues. From germline, CDR1 is DFQATT and CDR2 SNEGSKA (reference sequence). The CDR3 DNA sequence: TGCAGTGCTTCCCTCAGCCAGACCCAGTACTTC. It specifies CSASLSQTQYF.

At least ten counts were recorded for this clonotype. This chain uses TRBV29-1 with TRBJ2-5, with D perhaps TRBD1 (6 bases). Germline loops: CDR1 SQVTM, CDR2 ANQGSEA. The CDR3 length is 14 residues. Between the trimmed V and J ends, which lost 4 bases and 2 bases, there was a span of 14 bases. The CDR3 here is CSVVSRGKQETQYF. As DNA, the CDR3 is TGCAGCGTTGTCTCCAGGGGTAAACAAGAGACCCAGTACTTC.

This clonotype was recorded many times. J is TRBJ2-5 and V is TRBV4-2; TRBD2 is a possible D gene (5 bases). The germline V gene encodes CDR1 LGHNA and CDR2 YNFKEQ. The CDR3 has 16 residues. Trimming removed 1 base from V and 1 base from J, with 13 bases in between. CDR3 residues: CASSQAGRGFQETQYF. CDR3 in DNA: TGTGCCAGCAGCCAAGCGGGAAGAGGATTCCAAGAGACCCAGTACTTC.

The rearrangement uses TRBV28 and TRBJ1-1; D remains unclear. The CDR3 is made up of 14 amino acids. Trimming pared 6 bases from V and 6 bases from J, leaving 17 bases between. Germline V gives CDR1 MDHEN, CDR2 SYDVKM. CDR3 protein: CASSYPPAWSEAFF. As DNA, the CDR3 is TGTGCCAGCAGCTATCCCCCCGCGTGGTCTGAAGCTTTCTTT.

This clonotype was recorded at least ten times. The chain combines TRBV12-3 or TRBV12-4 with TRBJ2-5; 7 positions agree with TRBD1. This CDR3 spans 14 amino acids. V was clipped by 5 bases and J by 2 bases; unmatched bases: 5. CDR3 sequence: CASSLSGQQETQYF. CDR3 coding DNA: TGTGCCAGCAGTCTCTCGGGACAGCAAGAGACCCAGTACTTC.

The CDR3 region has the DNA TGTGCCTGGAGTCCCCCGGGACAAGAGACCCAGTACTTC. It encodes CAWSPPGQETQYF. The chain combines TRBV11-2 with TRBJ2-5, with D possibly matching TRBD2 (5 bases). The CDR3 covers 13 residues. Trimming took 11 bases from V and 2 from J, leaving 15 bases between them. Looked up from germline, CDR1 is SGHAT and CDR2 is FQNNGV.

This clonotype was seen repeatedly, ten times or more. The J gene is TRBJ1-2, the V gene TRBV6-1; D possibly corresponds to TRBD1 (5 bases). The CDR3 runs to 12 residues. Germline CDR1 MNHNS, CDR2 SASEGT. Trimming pared 7 bases from V and 7 bases from J, leaving 13 bases between. The CDR3 region has the DNA TGTGCCAGCACCTCAGGGAGTAGTGGCTACACCTTC. Protein sequence: CASTSGSSGYTF.

This clonotype was seen many times. The chain employs TRBV24-1 and TRBJ2-5, with TRBD1 identical over 9 bases. Unmatched junction bases numbered 8, after V lost 5 bases and J lost 5 bases. CDR1 KGHDR and CDR2 SFDVKD come from the germline V gene. This CDR3 is built from 15 residues. In DNA form, the CDR3 reads TGTGCCACCAGTGCTTCGACAGGGGGAGAGGAGACCCAGTACTTC. Encoded protein: CATSASTGGEETQYF.

This clonotype was observed many times. This chain links TRBV11-2 with TRBJ2-7; perhaps TRBD1 as D (6 bases). The V gene lost 6 bases and the J gene lost 1 base, with 16 bases spanning the gap. The CDR3 has 15 amino acids. In germline, CDR1 is SGHAT, CDR2 FQNNGV. The CDR3 coding sequence is TGTGCCAGCAGAGAACTCAGGGGTACATCCTACGAGCAGTACTTC. The encoded protein is CASRELRGTSYEQYF.

Many counts were recorded for this clonotype. The chain combines TRBV20-1 with TRBJ1-1; possible D gene TRBD1, 6 bases. Germline V gene sequence: CDR1 DFQATT, CDR2 SNEGSKA (reference sequence). The CDR3 is 16 residues long. V lost 0 bases and J lost 5, with 19 bases in between. The CDR3 reads CSARDAQGTRQTEAFF. The CDR3, as DNA: TGCAGTGCTAGAGATGCGCAGGGGACACGCCAAACTGAAGCTTTCTTT.

This clonotype was seen many times. The J gene is TRBJ2-7, the V gene TRBV24-1; D is possibly TRBD2 (5 bases). This CDR3 comprises 15 residues. Trimming stripped 4 bases from V and 2 bases from J, with 14 bases between. Germline CDR1 is KGHDR and CDR2 is SFDVKD. For the CDR3, the DNA is TGTGCCACCAGTGAATCCCGGGGTCGGCCCTACGAGCAGTACTTC. This gives the protein CATSESRGRPYEQYF.

The chain joins TRBV12-3 or TRBV12-4 to TRBJ2-6; D is undetermined. The V gene lost 10 bases and the J gene lost 3 bases, with 7 bases spanning the gap. CDR3 length: 12 residues. CDR3 sequence: CAIQVGANVLTF. In nucleotides, the CDR3 is TGTGCCATCCAGGTTGGGGCCAACGTCCTGACTTTC.

This clonotype was seen repeatedly, ten times or more. This chain joins TRBV5-1 and TRBJ2-2, with D hard to call. Germline CDR1 reads SGHRS; CDR2 reads YFSETQ. Trimming cost V 4 bases and J 4 bases, with 11 bases left between them. This CDR3 spans 14 amino acids. This chain's CDR3 is CASSDGFITGELFF. DNA of the CDR3: TGCGCCAGCAGCGACGGATTTATCACCGGGGAGCTGTTTTTT.

CDR3 region: CASSLGATALGYEQYF. CDR3 coding DNA: TGTGCCAGCAGCTTAGGGGCAACTGCTCTTGGATACGAGCAGTACTTC. V is TRBV7-2 and J is TRBJ2-7; no reliable D call. CDR3 length equals 16 residues. The V and J ends lost 1 base and 4 bases respectively, with 17 bases between them. Germline assignment: CDR1 SGHTA and CDR2 FQGNSA.

This clonotype was seen a handful of times. V gene TRBV28 combines with J gene TRBJ1-1; D is uncertain. This CDR3 has 18 amino acids. V lost 3 bases and J 1 base, leaving 21 bases between the germline ends. Germline V gives CDR1 MDHEN, CDR2 SYDVKM. CDR3 nucleotide sequence: TGTGCCAGCAGTTTCGACCGGGAAGGTATGACTCCGAACACTGAAGCTTTCTTT. It codes for CASSFDREGMTPNTEAFF.

This clonotype was found many times. This sequence joins TRBV10-3 and TRBJ1-2; D is undetermined. V dropped 0 bases and J dropped 1 base, with 6 bases sitting between them. Germline V gene lookup returns CDR1 ENHRY and CDR2 SYGVKD. This CDR3 contains 14 residues. This CDR3 is CAISESSSNYGYTF. CDR3 in DNA: TGTGCCATCAGTGAGTCATCGAGTAACTATGGCTACACCTTC.

This clonotype was counted between two and nine times. This rearrangement joins TRBV12-5 to TRBJ1-1; D might be TRBD1 (5 bases). V lost 3 bases, J lost 12 bases, and 8 bases lay in between. The CDR3 has 10 residues. Germline CDR1 reads LGHNT; CDR2 reads FRNRAP. The CDR3 is CASGLWGTFF. CDR3 coding DNA: TGTGCTAGTGGTTTATGGGGGACTTTCTTT.

There are many counts of this clonotype. The rearrangement links TRBV27 to TRBJ1-6; no reliable D call. CDR3 length: 14 amino acids. Germline V gives CDR1 MNHEY, CDR2 SMNVEV (reference sequence). V lost 5 bases to trimming and J lost 13 bases, with 18 bases between them. DNA of the CDR3: TGTGCCAGCAGTGCCGAGCCCTGGGGTTCGCCCCTCCACTTT. The encoded protein is CASSAEPWGSPLHF.

This clonotype was seen repeatedly, ten times or more. The V gene is TRBV6-2 or TRBV6-3, the J gene TRBJ2-5, with D perhaps matching TRBD1 (6 bases). CDR3 length equals 14 residues. Trimming removed 1 base at V and 7 bases at J, with 13 bases between. The germline V gene has CDR1 MNHEY and CDR2 SVGEGT. The CDR3 sequence: CASSYWTATGTQYF. For the CDR3, the DNA is TGTGCCAGCAGTTACTGGACAGCAACCGGGACCCAGTACTTC.

This clonotype was seen many times. A read error may be the cause here, since a much bigger clone is one base away. The chain has TRBV6-1 and TRBJ1-5; 8 bases match TRBD1. CDR3 length: 16 amino acids. Losses at the gene ends were 3 bases for V and 2 bases for J; bases not matched to a gene: 6. Per the germline V gene, CDR1 is MNHNS and CDR2 is SASEGT. This chain's CDR3 is CASSDRGQDGNQPQHF. In nucleotides, the CDR3 is TGTGCCAGCAGTGATAGGGGACAGGACGGCAATCAGCCCCAGCATTTT.

This clonotype was found a few times. This chain uses TRBV5-1 with TRBJ1-1; a weak D match, TRBD1 (5 bases). This CDR3 has 16 amino acids. V lost 4 bases, J lost 4 bases, and 20 bases lay in between. Germline CDR1 reads SGHRS; CDR2 reads YFSETQ. The CDR3 bases are TGCGCCAGCAGCCCCCCTCAATTGGGGCCTAGCACTGAAGCTTTCTTT. It specifies CASSPPQLGPSTEAFF.